The 32 T cell receptor beta chains presented below share a single source sample, sequenced in a study of T cells in Graves' hyperthyroidism and ophthalmopathy. Amplified TCR beta CDR3 regions came from RNA transcripts. TCR CDR3 regions were first amplified by RT-PCR with HTBI primers. TCRdb redid the calling of the multiplex PCR reads with MiXCR, one entry per CDR3 protein. The sample lists 300,000 to 450,000 distinct CDR3 sequences, roughly 25% seen once, with more than 60% in the top ten. Sequenced material: blood. The receptors were sampled from a man in his fifties or sixties with Graves' hyperthyroidism.

Concerning this clonotype itself: A read error may account for a junction end that differs from germline. This chain joins TRBV5-1 and TRBJ1-4; tentatively, D is TRBD1 (5 bases). The CDR3 sequence is 16 residues long. Germline CDR1 is SGHRS and CDR2 is YFSETQ. This CDR3 is CANSPAGGDGGEKLFF. The CDR3 DNA is TGCGCCAACAGCCCGGCAGGAGGGGACGGAGGAGAAAAACTGTTTTTT.

This clonotype has only a few counts. This rearrangement joins TRBV7-3 to TRBJ2-2; D might be TRBD2 (7 bases). The CDR3 is 18 amino acids. V shed 1 base and J shed 6 bases, with 21 bases lying between them. Germline V CDR1 and CDR2: SGHTA, FQGTGA. DNA of the CDR3: TGTGCCAGCAGCTTAAAGGGGGGAGGGATTGACCTCCCCGGGGAGCTGTTTTTT. The encoded protein is CASSLKGGGIDLPGELFF.

This clonotype was found many times. J is TRBJ2-7 and V is TRBV20-1; tentative D call: TRBD2 (6 bases). The CDR3 covers 14 residues. Germline lookup yields CDR1 DFQATT and CDR2 SNEGSKA (reference sequence). The V gene lost 4 bases and the J gene lost 3 bases, with 16 bases spanning the gap. The CDR3 is CSAIKGLGNYEQYF. The DNA of the CDR3 is TGCAGTGCTATTAAGGGACTGGGAAACTACGAGCAGTACTTC.

This clonotype was detected a few times. The V gene is TRBV7-9, the J gene TRBJ2-3; TRBD2 is a possible D gene (5 bases). CDR1 SEHNR and CDR2 FQNEAQ come from the germline V gene (reference sequence). Between the trimmed V and J ends, which lost 5 bases and 4 bases, there was a span of 16 bases. The CDR3 runs to 15 residues. This CDR3 is CASSLPASGADTQYF. The CDR3 DNA follows: TGTGCCAGCAGCCTTCCAGCGTCCGGGGCAGATACGCAGTATTTT.

With respect to this clonotype: Because the CDR3 is missing its conserved closing phenylalanine or tryptophan, this is likely a read error. The rearrangement links TRBV6-2 or TRBV6-3 to TRBJ1-1; D unclear. V dropped 2 bases and J dropped 5 bases, with 9 bases sitting between them. CDR3 size: 13 residues. Germline lookup yields CDR1 MNHEY and CDR2 SVGEGT. The CDR3 DNA sequence: TGTGCCAGCAGTTACGGCACAGAAACTGAAGCTTTCTCT. Residues: CASSYGTETEAFS.

The chain has TRBV7-9 and TRBJ2-7; 11 bases fit TRBD1. V lost 5 bases to trimming and J lost 3 bases; unmatched junction nucleotides: 6. The CDR3 has 15 residues. CDR1 is SEHNR, CDR2 FQNEAQ, per germline (reference sequence). In DNA form, the CDR3 reads TGTGCCAGCAGCAAAGGGGGGACAGGGGGCTACGAGCAGTACTTC. Protein product: CASSKGGTGGYEQYF.

Worth noting for this clonotype: A much larger clonotype is one base distant, so this may be a read error. The chain combines TRBV11-3 with TRBJ1-1; D remains ambiguous. This CDR3 comprises 14 residues. Germline CDR1 SGHNT, CDR2 YENEEA. The chain's CDR3 is CASSDLGERTGAFF. CDR3 coding DNA: TGTGCCAGCAGCGACCTCGGGGAAAGAACTGGAGCTTTCTTT.

The rearrangement uses TRBV5-1 and TRBJ1-2; a weak D match, TRBD1 (5 bases). The CDR3 totals 11 residues. CDR1 SGHRS and CDR2 YFSETQ come from the germline V gene. V was shortened by 4 bases and J by 7 bases, with 8 bases between the two germline ends. This chain's CDR3 is CASSNRGGYTF. In nucleotides, the CDR3 is TGCGCCAGCAGCAATAGGGGTGGCTACACCTTC. Full variable domain (outside the CDR3, taken from reference TRBV5-1 and TRBJ1-2): KAGVTQTPRYLIKTRGQQVTLSCSPISGHRSVSWYQQTPGQGLQFLFEYFSETQRNKGNFPGRFSGRQFSNSRSEMNVSTLELGDSALYLCASSNRGGYTFGSGTRLTVV.

This clonotype was counted at least ten times. The chain carries TRBV28 and TRBJ1-1, with D unclear. CDR1 is MDHEN, CDR2 SYDVKM, per germline. This CDR3 has 15 residues. V was shortened by 6 bases and J by 4 bases, with 18 bases between the two germline ends. For the CDR3, the DNA is TGTGCCAGCAGCGCCGGAGGCGGGTGGGGCACTGAAGCTTTCTTT. Residues: CASSAGGGWGTEAFF. The full variable domain, with the rest looked up from reference TRBV28 and TRBJ1-1, is DVKVTQSSRYLVKRTGEKVFLECVQDMDHENMFWYRQDPGLGLRLIYFSYDVKMKEKGDIPEGYSVSREKKERFSLILESASTNQTSMYLCASSAGGGWGTEAFFGQGTRLTVV.

This clonotype has just a few counts. This sequence joins TRBV19 and TRBJ2-3, with D hard to call. The CDR3 has 16 residues. Trimming stripped 2 bases from V and 0 bases from J, with 12 bases between. Germline V gene lookup returns CDR1 LNHDA and CDR2 SQIVND (reference sequence). In nucleotides, the CDR3 is TGTGCCAGTAGTATATTGGCTAGTTTCAGCACAGATACGCAGTATTTT. It encodes CASSILASFSTDTQYF.

This chain connects TRBV11-2 to TRBJ2-7, with TRBD2 identical over 10 bases. The V gene end was trimmed by 4 bases and the J gene end by 1 base; junction bases not matched to a gene: 10. This CDR3 spans 17 amino acids. From germline, CDR1 is SGHAT and CDR2 FQNNGV. This chain's CDR3 is CASSSGQRGGYSYEQYF. The CDR3 DNA reads as TGTGCCAGCAGCTCGGGACAGCGGGGGGGTTATTCCTACGAGCAGTACTTC.

This clonotype was seen more than once but under ten times. The chain employs TRBV12-3 or TRBV12-4 and TRBJ1-5; 8 bases match TRBD1. This CDR3 is built from 15 residues. Trimming removed 6 bases from V and 6 bases from J; junction bases left unmatched: 10. In nucleotides, the CDR3 is TGTGCCAGCAGGGAAGGACAGGGACGCAGTCAGCCCCAGCATTTT. Its protein product is CASREGQGRSQPQHF.

This chain links TRBV6-9 with TRBJ2-2; 10 bases align to TRBD2. The CDR3 contains 17 residues. V was pared by 3 bases and J by 4 bases, with 8 bases of the junction left unmatched. Per the germline V gene, CDR1 is MNHGY and CDR2 is SVAAGI. CDR3 sequence reads: CASSYSKGTSVTGELFF. The CDR3 region has the DNA TGTGCCAGCAGTTACTCGAAGGGGACTAGCGTCACCGGGGAGCTGTTTTTT.

The CDR3 loop is CASSLRPLSPYRDRGRETQYF. CDR3 nucleotide sequence: TGTGCCAGCAGCTTAAGGCCGTTGTCGCCGTATAGGGATCGAGGAAGGGAGACCCAGTACTTC. This chain joins TRBV7-3 and TRBJ2-5; D is uncertain. The CDR3 runs to 21 residues. Trimming pared 1 base from V and 5 bases from J, leaving 32 bases between. Germline assignment: CDR1 SGHTA and CDR2 FQGTGA.

This clonotype was counted at least ten times. V and J are TRBV27 and TRBJ2-5; 9 bases fit TRBD1. This CDR3 has 15 amino acids. Germline CDR1 MNHEY, CDR2 SMNVEV (reference sequence). The J segment lost 2 bases and the V segment lost 6 bases, leaving 7 bases of the junction unmatched. The CDR3 DNA reads as TGTGCCAGCAGGTCGGGACAGGGATTACAAGAGACCCAGTACTTC. The encoded protein is CASRSGQGLQETQYF.

This clonotype was detected a few times. The chain recombines TRBV20-1 with TRBJ2-3, with TRBD1 matching 11 bases. J was trimmed by 0 bases and V by 1 base; bases with no gene match: 12. The CDR3 sequence is 19 residues long. Germline CDR1 reads DFQATT; CDR2 reads SNEGSKA (reference sequence). The CDR3 sequence: CSARGDRGGPRPSTDTQYF. DNA of the CDR3: TGCAGTGCTAGAGGGGACAGGGGGGGCCCCCGTCCTAGCACAGATACGCAGTATTTT.

J is TRBJ2-4 and V is TRBV28; 14 nucleotides agree with TRBD2. CDR1 and CDR2 (germline): MDHEN, SYDVKM. This CDR3 comprises 18 residues. V dropped 7 bases and J dropped 0; count of bases not matched to a gene: 8. The CDR3 DNA reads as TGTGCCAGCATGGGGGGACTAGCGGGAGTAGGAGCCAAAAACATTCAGTACTTC. This encodes CASMGGLAGVGAKNIQYF.

V and J are TRBV6-5 and TRBJ2-5; 9 positions match TRBD1. This CDR3 region has 19 residues. From germline, CDR1 is MNHEY and CDR2 SVGAGI. V lost 8 bases and J lost 5; bases outside the gene matches: 24. CDR3 in amino acids: CASRPGGDREGAPGETQYF. The CDR3 DNA is TGTGCCAGCCGCCCTGGGGGGGACAGGGAAGGGGCACCGGGGGAGACCCAGTACTTC.

The table lists this clonotype with many counts. V is TRBV7-2 and J is TRBJ2-7, with D tentatively TRBD2 (6 bases). V was trimmed by 1 base and J by 6 bases, leaving 16 bases between them. Germline V CDR1 and CDR2: SGHTA, FQGNSA. The CDR3 totals 15 residues. This chain's CDR3 is CASSLVGTDWSEQYF. CDR3 DNA sequence: TGTGCCAGCAGCTTAGTAGGGACTGACTGGAGCGAGCAGTACTTC.

There are a few counts of this clonotype. The rearrangement uses TRBV11-2 and TRBJ1-6; no clear D gene. Germline CDR1 is SGHAT and CDR2 is FQNNGV. V was shortened by 1 base and J by 14 bases, with 9 bases between the two germline ends. This CDR3 has 12 amino acids. CDR3 protein: CASSLGPIALHF. The CDR3 DNA is TGTGCCAGCAGCTTAGGCCCCATCGCCCTCCACTTT.

This clonotype was counted between two and nine times. The genes are TRBV2 and TRBJ2-2, with no clear D. Trimming pared 6 bases from V and 3 bases from J, leaving 8 bases between. Germline V gene sequence: CDR1 SNHLY, CDR2 FYNNEI. The CDR3 is 13 residues long. CDR3 sequence reads: CASRPTHTGELFF. The DNA of the CDR3 is TGTGCCAGCAGACCGACACACACCGGGGAGCTGTTTTTT.

This clonotype is a singleton in its sample. The chain links TRBV20-1 to TRBJ2-1; possibly TRBD1 for D (8 bases). Germline V gene data show CDR1 as DFQATT and CDR2 as SNEGSKA (reference sequence). There are 15 residues in the CDR3. The V end lost 3 bases, the J end lost 7 bases, and 19 bases lay between the germline ends. CDR3 sequence: CSARASGTGKNEQFF. In DNA, the CDR3 is TGCAGTGCTAGGGCGAGCGGGACAGGAAAGAATGAGCAGTTCTTC.

This clonotype was seen many times. The V and J genes are TRBV18 and TRBJ1-1; no clear D. V was cut by 3 bases and J by 0 bases, with 8 bases left in between. The CDR3 loop spans 14 amino acids. Germline V gene data show CDR1 as KGHSH and CDR2 as LQKENI. DNA for the CDR3: TGTGCCAGCTCACCGTTACAGATGAACACTGAAGCTTTCTTT. It yields the protein CASSPLQMNTEAFF.

The chain combines TRBV6-1 with TRBJ1-2; D gene unclear. From germline, CDR1 is MNHNS and CDR2 SASEGT. This CDR3 is 11 amino acids long. The germline V and J ends were trimmed by 10 bases and 0 bases, with 6 bases remaining between them. CDR3 region: CATVANYGYTF. In nucleotides, the CDR3 is TGTGCCACCGTAGCTAACTATGGCTACACCTTC.

This rearrangement joins TRBV11-2 to TRBJ2-7; D not certain. V lost 1 base, J lost 0 bases, and 10 bases lay in between. This CDR3 is built from 15 residues. Germline loops: CDR1 SGHAT, CDR2 FQNNGV. This chain's CDR3 is CASSLARMASYEQYF. The DNA of the CDR3 is TGTGCCAGCAGCTTAGCCAGGATGGCCTCCTACGAGCAGTACTTC.

This clonotype has only a few counts. The rearrangement uses TRBV9 and TRBJ2-1, with D perhaps TRBD2 (5 bases). Trimming removed 0 bases at V and 4 bases at J, with 11 bases between. The CDR3 length is 15 residues. Germline V gives CDR1 SGDLS, CDR2 YYNGEE. The CDR3 nucleotides are TGTGCCAGCAGCGTAGTGAGCGGAACATACAATGAGCAGTTCTTC. It encodes CASSVVSGTYNEQFF.

The rearrangement joins TRBV19 to TRBJ2-7, with D possibly TRBD2 on 7 matching bases. V gave up 4 bases and J gave up 2 bases, with 15 bases separating them. The CDR3 contains 15 residues. CDR1 and CDR2 from the germline V gene are LNHDA and SQIVND (reference sequence). The CDR3 here is CASSRASGDTYEQYF. CDR3 in DNA: TGTGCCAGTAGTAGAGCCAGCGGGGACACCTACGAGCAGTACTTC.

This chain joins TRBV19 and TRBJ2-7, with TRBD1 identical over 10 bases. Trimming cost V 5 bases and J 3 bases; bases outside gene matches: 10. The CDR3 covers 16 residues. Germline assignment: CDR1 LNHDA and CDR2 SQIVND (reference sequence). CDR3 protein: CASSGNHRDRGYEQYF. DNA for the CDR3: TGTGCCAGTAGTGGAAATCACCGGGACAGGGGCTACGAGCAGTACTTC.

This clonotype came up many times. This chain uses TRBV28 with TRBJ1-1; 8 bases are shared with TRBD1. Losses at the gene ends were 7 bases for V and 3 bases for J; bases not matched to a gene: 7. There are 14 residues in the CDR3. Germline V gene data show CDR1 as MDHEN and CDR2 as SYDVKM. CDR3 in DNA: TGTGCCAGCACCCGGACAGGGCTGGACACTGAAGCTTTCTTT. Protein: CASTRTGLDTEAFF.

The chain combines TRBV11-3 with TRBJ2-7, with D possibly TRBD2 on 6 matching bases. In germline, CDR1 is SGHNT, CDR2 YENEEA. The CDR3 contains 16 residues. The V end was cut by 5 bases, the J end by 0 bases, with 17 bases between. CDR3 in DNA: TGTGCCAGCAGCGGTTGGGACTCGATAAGCTCCTACGAGCAGTACTTC. Protein sequence: CASSGWDSISSYEQYF.

This clonotype was observed a few times. This chain joins TRBV20-1 and TRBJ1-5, with TRBD1 identical over 12 bases. This CDR3 region has 14 residues. V lost 5 bases to trimming and J lost 8 bases; unmatched junction nucleotides: 7. CDR1 and CDR2 (germline): DFQATT, SNEGSKA (reference sequence). DNA of the CDR3: TGCAGTGCTGTAGGGACAGGGGGCGTTGAGCCCCAGCATTTT. Translation: CSAVGTGGVEPQHF.

The J gene is TRBJ2-4, the V gene TRBV5-1; perhaps TRBD2 as D (7 bases). The CDR3 length is 12 residues. V dropped 3 bases and J dropped 8 bases, with 9 bases sitting between them. Germline values: CDR1 SGHRS, CDR2 YFSETQ. For the CDR3, the DNA is TGCGCCAGCAGCTGGGAGGGGGACATTCAGTACTTC. It encodes CASSWEGDIQYF.